These T cell receptor beta chains were read from a single sample in a study of blood T cell repertoires in COVID-19. Generated by immunoSEQ multiplex PCR, the TCRdb table keeps only in-frame clones and is missing some. Here the sample spans 150,000 to 200,000 clones, 85% to 90% being singletons. What was sequenced was peripheral blood. The receptor source for this set is a human donor in a cohort sampled during active COVID-19. CDR3s include the opening cysteine and the closing phenylalanine or tryptophan. A D gene is named only where the DNA matches it firmly. Part of the rows lack a size; the others show once, few, many or a class for expanded clones.

V	J	size	D	CDR3	DNA
TRBV5-4	TRBJ2-7	NA	TRBD1	CASSFQGAHEQYF	TGTGCCAGCAGCTTCCAGGGGGCTCACGAGCAGTACTTC
TRBV7-8	TRBJ2-1	once	TRBD1	CASSLRQGTGKFF	TGTGCCAGCAGCTTACGGCAAGGGACAGGGAAGTTCTTC
TRBV3-1/TRBV3-2	TRBJ2-7	once	TRBD1	CASSQGQGIYEQYF	TGTGCCAGCAGCCAAGGACAGGGAATCTACGAGCAGTACTTC
TRBV5-1	TRBJ1-1	NA	NA	CASSFAGEAFF	TGCGCCAGCAGCTTTGCGGGGGAAGCTTTCTTT
TRBV9	TRBJ2-1	NA	TRBD2	CASSAAGGSYNEQFF	TGTGCCAGCAGCGCCGCGGGGGGCTCCTACAATGAGCAGTTCTTC
TRBV19	TRBJ2-2	NA	TRBD2	CASGLGGTGELFF	TGTGCCAGTGGACTAGGAGGTACCGGGGAGCTGTTTTTT
TRBV6-4	TRBJ2-1	NA	TRBD2	CASSPGTSEPPEQFF	TGTGCCAGCAGCCCCGGGACTAGCGAACCCCCTGAGCAGTTCTTC
TRBV6-6	TRBJ2-5	many	NA	CASSSGGETQYF	TGTGCCAGCTCCTCAGGGGGGGAGACCCAGTACTTC
TRBV4-1	TRBJ1-1	NA	NA	CASSQDNREADTEAFF	TGCGCCAGCAGCCAGGACAACAGGGAAGCGGACACTGAAGCTTTCTTT
TRBV28	TRBJ1-2	NA	NA	CASSLWGDPGGYTF	TGTGCCAGCAGTTTATGGGGCGACCCGGGGGGCTACACCTTC
TRBV20-1	TRBJ2-3	NA	NA	CSRVRGDTQYF	TGCAGTAGAGTTAGGGGGGATACGCAGTATTTT
TRBV19	TRBJ1-5	few	NA	CASGNQPQHF	TGTGCCAGCGGCAATCAGCCCCAGCATTTT
TRBV6-5	TRBJ1-1	few	NA	CASSYSSRDTEAFF	TGTGCCAGCAGTTACTCGAGCAGGGACACTGAAGCTTTCTTT
TRBV2	TRBJ1-5	NA	NA	CASSEVGGINQPQHF	TGTGCCAGCAGTGAAGTTGGGGGCATCAATCAGCCCCAGCATTTT
TRBV6-5	TRBJ2-7	NA	TRBD1	CASSRGQGYEQYF	TGTGCCAGCAGCCGTGGACAGGGCTACGAGCAGTACTTC
TRBV28	TRBJ2-1	NA	NA	CASSLMGEVADEQFF	TGTGCCAGCAGTTTAATGGGGGAGGTGGCCGATGAGCAGTTCTTC
TRBV15	TRBJ1-4	NA	NA	CATSREGGLQENEKLFF	TGTGCCACCAGCAGAGAGGGTGGGCTGCAAGAGAATGAAAAACTGTTTTTT
TRBV5-1	TRBJ2-7	NA	NA	CASSLTPQGYEQYF	TGCGCCAGCAGCTTAACACCACAGGGCTACGAGCAGTACTTC
TRBV7-9	TRBJ2-1	NA	NA	CASSPWRALNEQFF	TGTGCCAGCAGCCCCTGGCGGGCCCTCAATGAGCAGTTCTTC
TRBV11-2	TRBJ2-2	few	NA	CASSDGLAGELFF	TGTGCCAGCAGCGATGGCTTGGCCGGGGAGCTGTTTTTT
TRBV6-2/TRBV6-3	TRBJ1-1	NA	NA	CASRYTGSPNTEAFF	TGTGCCAGCAGGTACACAGGGAGCCCGAACACTGAAGCTTTCTTT
TRBV6-1	TRBJ1-3	NA	NA	CASSEPPGTGNTIYF	TGTGCCAGCAGTGAACCCCCAGGGACTGGAAACACCATATATTTT
TRBV7-2	TRBJ2-6	NA	NA	CASSLRETLSGANVLTF	TGTGCCAGCAGCTTACGGGAGACACTCTCTGGGGCCAACGTCCTGACTTTC
TRBV29-1	TRBJ2-1	NA	TRBD2	CSTGGGEAGVYNEQFF	TGCAGCACGGGCGGCGGGGAGGCGGGGGTCTACAATGAGCAGTTCTTC
TRBV11-1	TRBJ2-3	NA	NA	CASSLAGEWTDTQYF	TGTGCCAGCAGCTTAGCGGGAGAGTGGACAGATACGCAGTATTTT
TRBV6-5	TRBJ2-5	NA	TRBD2	CASSYFLAGVQETQYF	TGTGCCAGCAGTTATTTCCTAGCGGGCGTTCAAGAGACCCAGTACTTC
TRBV6-1	TRBJ2-7	once	NA	CASSEGGTYYEQYF	TGTGCCAGCAGTGAAGGTGGCACATACTACGAGCAGTACTTC
TRBV10-1	TRBJ2-1	NA	NA	CASSAQAQQPNEQFF	TGCGCCAGCAGCGCCCAGGCCCAACAACCCAATGAGCAGTTCTTC
TRBV5-5	TRBJ2-5	NA	NA	CASSLAGGQETQYF	TGTGCCAGCAGCTTGGCCGGAGGGCAAGAGACCCAGTACTTC
TRBV7-9	TRBJ1-3	NA	TRBD1	CASSFGQGSGNTIYF	TGTGCCAGCAGCTTCGGACAGGGCTCGGGAAACACCATATATTTT
TRBV5-8	TRBJ2-3	NA	TRBD2	CASSLSSGMAADTQYF	TGTGCCAGCAGCCTATCTAGCGGGATGGCGGCAGATACGCAGTATTTT
TRBV30	TRBJ2-1	NA	TRBD2	CAWSGASGRNEQFF	TGTGCCTGGAGTGGGGCTAGCGGGAGAAATGAGCAGTTCTTC
TRBV30	TRBJ2-2	NA	NA	CAWSRGAGELFF	TGTGCCTGGTCGCGGGGAGCCGGGGAGCTGTTTTTT
TRBV3-1/TRBV3-2	TRBJ1-2	NA	NA	CASSQGAQVGSGYTF	TGTGCCAGCAGCCAAGGAGCGCAAGTTGGGAGTGGCTACACCTTC
TRBV3-1/TRBV3-2	TRBJ2-3	few	TRBD2	CASSQHALAGRGGHTQYF	TGTGCCAGCAGCCAACACGCCCTAGCGGGGCGGGGGGGTCATACGCAGTATTTT
TRBV5-1	TRBJ2-2	once	NA	CASSLPGGNTGELFF	TGCGCCAGCAGCTTGCCCGGGGGTAACACCGGGGAGCTGTTTTTT
TRBV5-1	TRBJ2-7	NA	NA	CASSSRASYEQYF	TGCGCCAGCAGCTCCAGGGCCTCCTACGAGCAGTACTTC
TRBV2	TRBJ2-3	once	NA	CASKISKWRDTQYF	TGTGCCAGCAAAATCTCTAAGTGGAGGGATACGCAGTATTTT
TRBV29-1	TRBJ1-1	NA	NA	CSVEDTPKLDF	TGCAGCGTTGAAGACACTCCGAAACTCGATTTT
TRBV6-2/TRBV6-3	TRBJ2-6	NA	NA	CASSLQVSGANVLTF	TGTGCCAGCAGCCTACAGGTCTCTGGGGCCAACGTCCTGACTTTC
TRBV28	TRBJ2-6	NA	NA	CASSERGRSPGSGANVLTF	TGTGCCAGCAGCGAGCGCGGGCGGAGTCCGGGGTCTGGGGCCAACGTCCTGACTTTC
TRBV5-1	TRBJ2-5	NA	TRBD2	CASSLGLAGGLPETQYF	TGCGCCAGCAGCTTAGGTCTAGCGGGGGGCCTCCCCGAGACCCAGTACTTC
TRBV6-2/TRBV6-3	TRBJ1-2	NA	TRBD1	CASSYTTGTGAPYGYTF	TGTGCCAGCAGTTACACCACCGGGACAGGGGCGCCCTATGGCTACACCTTC
TRBV7-9	TRBJ2-7	NA	NA	CASSFSGADYEQYF	TGTGCCAGCAGCTTCTCTGGGGCAGACTACGAGCAGTACTTC
TRBV27	TRBJ2-7	NA	TRBD2	CASRPGLAGPEQYF	TGTGCCAGCAGGCCGGGACTAGCGGGACCCGAGCAGTACTTC
TRBV11-2	TRBJ1-1	NA	TRBD1	CASSLRHRDRDTEAFF	TGTGCCAGCAGCTTACGGCACCGGGACAGGGACACTGAAGCTTTCTTT
TRBV9	TRBJ2-1	NA	TRBD2	CASSVAGRAYNEQFF	TGTGCCAGCAGCGTAGCCGGGAGGGCATACAATGAGCAGTTCTTC
TRBV7-2	TRBJ2-7	NA	TRBD1	CASSLDWGQGSSEQYF	TGTGCCAGCAGCTTAGATTGGGGACAGGGGTCTTCCGAGCAGTACTTC
TRBV6-2/TRBV6-3	TRBJ1-5	NA	NA	CASRPGGGGQPQHF	TGTGCCAGCAGGCCTGGGGGGGGCGGTCAGCCCCAGCATTTT
TRBV7-9	TRBJ2-3	once	NA	CASSIITDTQYF	TGTGCCAGCAGCATTATCACAGATACGCAGTATTTT
TRBV3-1/TRBV3-2	TRBJ2-2	NA	TRBD2	CASSRRWTSGAGELFF	TGTGCCAGCAGCCGCCGGTGGACTAGCGGGGCCGGGGAGCTGTTTTTT
TRBV6-6	TRBJ2-7	NA	TRBD2	CASIKEAGTYEQYF	TGTGCCAGCATTAAAGAAGCGGGGACCTACGAGCAGTACTTC